This T cell receptor (beta chain) is from a study of blood T cells in healthy people across ages. General study findings and limits: CMV status of donors was not determined, possibly confounding expanded clonotype changes. In long-lived donors, naive CD4+ cell counts and diversity exceeded those of aged donors.

With respect to this clonotype: Its cognate antigen is unknown.

Each donor supplied approximately 10 milliliters of peripheral blood. Each sample gave at least 6.5 million isolated PBMCs. V shed 0 bases, J shed 10 bases, and the junction held 11 bases outside the gene matches. CDR3 size: 15 residues. Germline V lookup: CDR1 SGHVS, CDR2 FQNEAQ. A second 7 to 11 cycle PCR used barcoded and J-beta primers. Via MiXCR, TCRdb re-called the 5' RACE reads, giving one row per CDR3 protein. This sample has approximately 1,100,000 distinct CDR3 sequences, with 45% found just once. The chain joins TRBV7-8 to TRBJ1-2; 7 bases line up with TRBD1. The sequencing input was blood. The source of this sequence is a woman aged 60-75 years in good health. The CDR3 is CASSLADRFPGDYTF. As DNA, the CDR3 is TGTGCCAGCAGCTTAGCGGACAGGTTCCCGGGTGACTACACCTTC.